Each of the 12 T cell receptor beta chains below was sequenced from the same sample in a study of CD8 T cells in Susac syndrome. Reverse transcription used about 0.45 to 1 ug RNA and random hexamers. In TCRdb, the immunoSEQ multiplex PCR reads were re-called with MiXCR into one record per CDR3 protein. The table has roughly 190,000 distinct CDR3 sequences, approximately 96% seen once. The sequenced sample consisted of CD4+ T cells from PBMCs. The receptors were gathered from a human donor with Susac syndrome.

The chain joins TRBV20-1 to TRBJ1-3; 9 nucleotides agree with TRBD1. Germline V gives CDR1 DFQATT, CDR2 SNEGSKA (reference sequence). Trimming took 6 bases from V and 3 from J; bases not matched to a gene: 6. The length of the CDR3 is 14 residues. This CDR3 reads CSARDRVGGNTIYF. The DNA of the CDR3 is TGCAGTGCAAGGGACAGGGTCGGTGGAAACACCATATATTTT.

The CDR3 nucleotides are TGCAGTGCTAGAGAGCCCCGAGGACAGGGGGAAGGCTACACCTTC. Its protein product is CSAREPRGQGEGYTF. The chain recombines TRBV20-1 with TRBJ1-2; TRBD1 matches at 10 bases. Per the germline V gene, CDR1 is DFQATT and CDR2 is SNEGSKA (reference sequence). The CDR3 spans 15 residues. The V gene end was trimmed by 0 bases and the J gene end by 8 bases; junction bases not matched to a gene: 9.

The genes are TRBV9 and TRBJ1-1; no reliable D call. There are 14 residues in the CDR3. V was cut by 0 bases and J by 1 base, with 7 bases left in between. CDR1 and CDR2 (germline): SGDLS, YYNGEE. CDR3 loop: CASSVVAANTEAFF. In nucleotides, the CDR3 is TGTGCCAGCAGCGTAGTGGCGGCGAACACTGAAGCTTTCTTT. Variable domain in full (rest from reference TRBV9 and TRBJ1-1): DSGVTQTPKHLITATGQRVTLRCSPRSGDLSVYWYQQSLDQGLQFLIQYYNGEERAKGNILERFSAQQFPDLHSELNLSSLELGDSALYFCASSVVAANTEAFFGQGTRLTVV.

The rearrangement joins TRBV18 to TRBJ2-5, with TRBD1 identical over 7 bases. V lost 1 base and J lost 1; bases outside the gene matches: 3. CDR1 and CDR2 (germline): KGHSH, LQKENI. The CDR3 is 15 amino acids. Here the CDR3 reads CASSPRDRVQETQYF. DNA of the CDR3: TGTGCCAGCTCACCACGGGACAGAGTCCAAGAGACCCAGTACTTC.

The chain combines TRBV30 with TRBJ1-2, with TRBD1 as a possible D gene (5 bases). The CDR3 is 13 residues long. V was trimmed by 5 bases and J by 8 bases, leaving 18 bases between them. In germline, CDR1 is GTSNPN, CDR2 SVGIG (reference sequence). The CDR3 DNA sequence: TGTGCCTGGGAGGCAGGGCCCGCAGGCGGCTACACCTTC. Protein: CAWEAGPAGGYTF.

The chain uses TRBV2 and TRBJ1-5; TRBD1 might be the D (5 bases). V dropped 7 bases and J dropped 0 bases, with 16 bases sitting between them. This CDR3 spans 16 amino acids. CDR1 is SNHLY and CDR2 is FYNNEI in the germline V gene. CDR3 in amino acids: CASNGGGGYSNQPQHF. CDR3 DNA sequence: TGTGCCAGCAATGGGGGAGGAGGGTATAGCAATCAGCCCCAGCATTTT.

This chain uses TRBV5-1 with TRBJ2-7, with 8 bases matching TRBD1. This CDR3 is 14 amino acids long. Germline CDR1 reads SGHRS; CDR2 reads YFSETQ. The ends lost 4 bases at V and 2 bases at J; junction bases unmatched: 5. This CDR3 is CASSTQGATYEQYF. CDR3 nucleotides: TGCGCCAGCAGCACGCAGGGGGCTACCTACGAGCAGTACTTC.

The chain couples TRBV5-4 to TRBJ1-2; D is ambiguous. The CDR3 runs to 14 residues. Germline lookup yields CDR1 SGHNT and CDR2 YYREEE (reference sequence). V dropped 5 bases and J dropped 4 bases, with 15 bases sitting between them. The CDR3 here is CASSLDIPSYGYTF. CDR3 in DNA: TGTGCCAGCAGTCTTGACATCCCGAGCTATGGCTACACCTTC.

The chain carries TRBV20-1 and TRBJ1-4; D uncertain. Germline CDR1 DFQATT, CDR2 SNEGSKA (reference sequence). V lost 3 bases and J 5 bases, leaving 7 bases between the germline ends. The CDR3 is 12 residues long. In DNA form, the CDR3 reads TGCAGTGCTAGTGCCCGGAATGAAAAACTGTTTTTT. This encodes CSASARNEKLFF.

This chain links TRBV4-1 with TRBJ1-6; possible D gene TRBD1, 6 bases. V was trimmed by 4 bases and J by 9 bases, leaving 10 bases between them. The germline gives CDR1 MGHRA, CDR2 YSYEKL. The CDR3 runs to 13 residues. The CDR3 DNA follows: TGCGCCAGCAGCCGGGACATCGGTTCACCCCTCCACTTT. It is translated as CASSRDIGSPLHF.

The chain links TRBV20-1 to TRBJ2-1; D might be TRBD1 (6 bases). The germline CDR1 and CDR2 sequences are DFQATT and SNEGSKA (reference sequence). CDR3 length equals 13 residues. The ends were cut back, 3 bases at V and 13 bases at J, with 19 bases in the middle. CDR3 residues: CSARSGHHESQFF. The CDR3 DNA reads TGCAGTGCTAGGTCGGGACACCACGAGTCACAGTTCTTC.

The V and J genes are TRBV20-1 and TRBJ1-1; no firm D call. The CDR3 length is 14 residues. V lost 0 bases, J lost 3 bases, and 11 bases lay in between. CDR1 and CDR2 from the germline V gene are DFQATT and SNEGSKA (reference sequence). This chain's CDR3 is CSARDSAVYTEAFF. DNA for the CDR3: TGCAGTGCTAGAGATTCTGCAGTGTACACTGAAGCTTTCTTT.